This paragraph reports one TCR beta chain. CDR1 and CDR2 (germline): ENHRY, SYGVKD. This CDR3 is built from 16 residues. After removal of 6 bases from V and 0 bases from J, the junction contained 7 bases not matched to a gene. This record belongs to a study of cytomegalovirus exposure and HLA in healthy donors. Background on the study: HLA-typed donors were the source of 82 million or so unique TCRs, which an early data release held.

Use of 60 Vbeta and 13 Jbeta primers characterized the PCR. Per the original methods: Later analysis identified roughly 82 million unique TCR beta chains, 9 million to 13 million shared. Sequenced by immunoSEQ multiplex PCR; TCRdb stores in-frame clones only, minus some. D and trimming come from the DNA, and the V and J calls and clone size come from that table. Of roughly 150,000 clones in the sample, over 65% were seen once. This chain uses TRBV10-3 with TRBJ2-3; 9 bases align to TRBD2. This clonotype originated in a man aged 18 to 30 in good health and CMV-seropositive. The sample taken for sequencing was PBMCs. This chain's CDR3 is CAIRGSGGTSTDTQYF. The CDR3 DNA is TGTGCCATCAGAGGTAGCGGGGGTACTAGCACAGATACGCAGTATTTT.